Below are 2 T cell receptor beta chains sequenced from a single sample in a study of Graves' ophthalmopathy and Graves' hyperthyroidism. The authors amplified TCR beta CDR3 regions, and they did so from RNA transcripts for repertoire sequencing. HTBI-primed first-round RT-PCR preceded second-round multiplex PCR. TCRdb fed the multiplex PCR reads into MiXCR, producing one record per CDR3 protein. The data hold roughly 350,000 distinct CDR3 sequences, with roughly 15% observed a single time. Material: peripheral blood. The receptors come from an adult woman with stable Graves' hyperthyroidism.

The genes are TRBV11-2 and TRBJ2-7, with 12 bases matching TRBD2. Per the germline V gene, CDR1 is SGHAT and CDR2 is FQNNGV. The trim removed 6 bases at V and 5 bases at J, leaving 17 bases unmatched. CDR3 length: 18 amino acids. CDR3 sequence (DNA): TGTGCCAGCAGAAGACTAGCGGGGGATCTCCTGAGCTTCCACGAGCAGTACTTC. It translates to CASRRLAGDLLSFHEQYF.

This chain connects TRBV5-1 to TRBJ2-2; D is unclear. Germline V lookup: CDR1 SGHRS, CDR2 YFSETQ. The CDR3 sequence is 15 residues long. V was clipped by 0 bases and J by 0 bases, with 6 bases between them. The CDR3 DNA follows: TGCGCCAGCAGCTTGGCTCAAACGAACACCGGGGAGCTGTTTTTT. It specifies CASSLAQTNTGELFF.